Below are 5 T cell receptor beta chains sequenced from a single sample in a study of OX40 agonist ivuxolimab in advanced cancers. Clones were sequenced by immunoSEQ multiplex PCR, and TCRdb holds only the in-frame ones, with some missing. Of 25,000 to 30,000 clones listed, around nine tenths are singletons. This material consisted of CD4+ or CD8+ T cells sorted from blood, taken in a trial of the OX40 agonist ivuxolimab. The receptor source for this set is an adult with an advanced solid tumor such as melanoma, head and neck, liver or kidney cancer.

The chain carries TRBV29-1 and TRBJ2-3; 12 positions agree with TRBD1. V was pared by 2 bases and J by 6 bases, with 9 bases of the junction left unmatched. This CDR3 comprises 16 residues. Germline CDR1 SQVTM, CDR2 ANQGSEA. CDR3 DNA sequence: TGCAGCGTTGAATCCCGGGGACAGGGGGCGGTTGATACGCAGTATTTT. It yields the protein CSVESRGQGAVDTQYF.

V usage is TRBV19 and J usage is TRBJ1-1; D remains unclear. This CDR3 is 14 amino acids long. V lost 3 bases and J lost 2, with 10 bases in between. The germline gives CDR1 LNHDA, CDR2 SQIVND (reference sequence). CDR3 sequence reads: CASSMFSVNTEAFF. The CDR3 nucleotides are TGTGCCAGTAGTATGTTCTCGGTTAACACTGAAGCTTTCTTT.

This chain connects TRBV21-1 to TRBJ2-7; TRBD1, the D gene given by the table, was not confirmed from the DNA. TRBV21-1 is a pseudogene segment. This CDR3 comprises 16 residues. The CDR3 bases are TGTGCCAGCAGCAGGGCCGGGGGACAGGGGGCGGGCGAGCAGTACTTC. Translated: CASSRAGGQGAGEQYF.

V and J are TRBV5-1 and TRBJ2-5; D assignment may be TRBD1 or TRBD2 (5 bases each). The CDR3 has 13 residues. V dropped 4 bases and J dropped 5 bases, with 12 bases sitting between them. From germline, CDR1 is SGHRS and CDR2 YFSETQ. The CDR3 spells CASSPMWGETQYF. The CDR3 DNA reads TGCGCCAGCAGCCCAATGTGGGGGGAGACCCAGTACTTC.

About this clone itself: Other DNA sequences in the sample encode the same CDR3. CDR3 bases: TGTGCCAGCAGCCCGGGGGGAAACACCATATATTTT. This gives the protein CASSPGGNTIYF. The chain links TRBV27 to TRBJ1-3, with D hard to call. The germline V gene encodes CDR1 MNHEY and CDR2 SMNVEV (reference sequence). With 6 bases removed from V and 4 bases from J, the gap between germline ends came to 7 bases. This CDR3 spans 12 amino acids.